This T cell receptor beta chain was captured by sequencing in a study of blood T cells in healthy people across ages. Study results and caveats: Long-lived and aged donors differed, with more naive CD4+ cells and higher diversity in the long-lived.

A second PCR of 7 to 11 cycles used a sample-barcoded 5' primer and a J-beta primer mix. The authors tagged each cDNA molecule using a template-switch adaptor with 12 random nucleotides. Every sample gave at least 2.5 million paired-end reads containing CDR3. TCRdb reanalysed the 5' RACE reads using MiXCR and keeps one entry per CDR3 protein. Counted here are about a million distinct CDR3 sequences, roughly 51% occurring once; the ten biggest clones make up 20% to 25%. Each donor's blood draw was 7.5 to 10 milliliters of peripheral blood. Germline V gene data show CDR1 as MNHEY and CDR2 as SVGEGT. CDR3 length equals 17 residues. The V gene lost 0 bases and the J gene lost 0 bases, with 12 bases spanning the gap. As for this clonotype: Its antigen remains unknown.

Specimen: blood. This TCR came from an older woman in good health. This sequence joins TRBV6-2 or TRBV6-3 and TRBJ2-1; D might be TRBD2 (5 bases). CDR3 bases: TGTGCCAGCAGTTACTCGATTCTGGCGGGCTCCTACAATGAGCAGTTCTTC. Translation: CASSYSILAGSYNEQFF.